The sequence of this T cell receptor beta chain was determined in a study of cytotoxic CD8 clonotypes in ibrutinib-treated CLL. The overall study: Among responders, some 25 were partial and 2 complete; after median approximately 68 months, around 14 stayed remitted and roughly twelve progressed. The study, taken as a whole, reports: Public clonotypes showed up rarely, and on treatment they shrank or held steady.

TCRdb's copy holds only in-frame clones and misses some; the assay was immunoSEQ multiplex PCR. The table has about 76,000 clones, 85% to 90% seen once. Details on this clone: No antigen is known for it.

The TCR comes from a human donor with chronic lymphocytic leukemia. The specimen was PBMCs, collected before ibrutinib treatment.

The CDR3 region has the DNA TGCAGCGTCGGGACTAGCGGGAGGACCGGGGAGCTGTTTTTT. Its protein is CSVGTSGRTGELFF. This chain links TRBV29-1 with TRBJ2-2; 15 bases fit TRBD2. The ends lost 6 bases at V and 5 bases at J; junction bases unmatched: 1. The CDR3 covers 14 residues. Germline V gene lookup returns CDR1 SQVTM and CDR2 ANQGSEA.